The clone carrying this T cell receptor (beta chain) was seen many times. Its antigen is undetermined. This specimen comes from a study of post-analysis software for immune sequencing data. TCR beta cDNA libraries had unique molecular identifiers. TCRdb recomputed calls from the PCR reads with MiXCR, one row per CDR3 protein. The profile shows 750,000 to 900,000 distinct CDR3 sequences, approximately 44% of them singletons. Study-wide points: Versus controls, multiple sclerosis patients showed significantly lower diversity (normalized Chao1). Controls had lower frequencies than patients of five TRBV segments, which included TRBV5-6, TRBV5-1 and TRBV20-1.

Germline V lookup: CDR1 SGDLS, CDR2 YYNGEE. This CDR3 spans 13 amino acids. Trimming stripped 0 bases from V and 0 bases from J, with 4 bases between. The chain links TRBV9 to TRBJ2-7; D call uncertain. The sequenced sample consisted of blood. The receptor was derived from a girl aged 10 to 17 with multiple sclerosis. The CDR3 sequence: CASSVDSSYEQYF. The CDR3 DNA sequence: TGTGCCAGCAGCGTAGACAGCTCCTACGAGCAGTACTTC.